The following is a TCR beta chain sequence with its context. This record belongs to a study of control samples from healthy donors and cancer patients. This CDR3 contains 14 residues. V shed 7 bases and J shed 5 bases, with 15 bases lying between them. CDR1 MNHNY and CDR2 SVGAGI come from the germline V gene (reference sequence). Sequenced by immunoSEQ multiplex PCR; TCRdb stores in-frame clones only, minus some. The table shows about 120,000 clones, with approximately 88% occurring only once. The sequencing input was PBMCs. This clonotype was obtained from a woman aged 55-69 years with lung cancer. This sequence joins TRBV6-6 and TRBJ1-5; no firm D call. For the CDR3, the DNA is TGTGCCAGCACCGCGACAAACCTCGATCAGCCCCAGCATTTT. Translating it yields CASTATNLDQPQHF.